This T cell receptor (beta chain) was sequenced for a study of early T cells in non-severe SARS-CoV-2 infection. Study-level points and caveats: Comparison of clonotypes with VDJdb favored anti-spike CD8 responses while missing private and CD4 specificities.

Separate cDNA molecules each had unique molecular identifiers attached to them. TCRdb passed the 5' RACE reads through MiXCR, listing each CDR3 protein once. Found here are some 67,000 distinct CDR3 sequences, over 10% of them singletons; the top ten hold approximately 5.2%. Trimming stripped 3 bases from V and 6 bases from J, with 8 bases between. This CDR3 region has 13 residues. Germline loops: CDR1 WNHNN, CDR2 SYGVQD (reference sequence). On this clonotype: Its target is not known.

V gene TRBV10-1 combines with J gene TRBJ2-2; D unclear. This receptor was taken from an adult who was a healthcare worker with PCR-confirmed SARS-CoV-2 infection or an uninfected control (not recorded which). The sequenced sample consisted of whole blood. CDR3 nucleotide sequence: TGCGCCAGCAGTGAACACGAACCCGGGGAGCTGTTTTTT. Its translation is CASSEHEPGELFF.